The TCR beta chain described here comes from a study of blood T cells in healthy people across ages. General study results and limits: Expanded clonotype shifts may have been confounded, as the donors had an unknown CMV status. Naive CD4+ cell counts and diversity both ran higher in long-lived than in aged donors.

CDR3 length: 18 amino acids. CDR1 MDHEN and CDR2 SYDVKM come from the germline V gene. The trim removed 5 bases at V and 3 bases at J, leaving 19 bases unmatched. PCR was performed a second time for roughly 6 to 12 cycles using a sample-barcoded 5' primer and a J-beta primer mix. A tag from a template-switch adaptor with 12 random nucleotides marked each cDNA molecule. A single record per CDR3 protein comes from TCRdb applying MiXCR to the 5' RACE reads. Of approximately 820,000 distinct CDR3 sequences in the sample, around 42% were seen once. In regard to this clonotype: Antigen specificity is unknown.

Samples each yielded at least 6 micrograms of total RNA. The V call is TRBV28, the J call TRBJ2-7; 7 nucleotides match TRBD1. Sequenced material: blood. This TCR derives from a man between 60 and 75 years old in good health. The CDR3: CASSTTYGQVVWVYEQYF. CDR3 nucleotides: TGTGCCAGCAGTACTACCTACGGACAGGTTGTTTGGGTCTACGAGCAGTACTTC.